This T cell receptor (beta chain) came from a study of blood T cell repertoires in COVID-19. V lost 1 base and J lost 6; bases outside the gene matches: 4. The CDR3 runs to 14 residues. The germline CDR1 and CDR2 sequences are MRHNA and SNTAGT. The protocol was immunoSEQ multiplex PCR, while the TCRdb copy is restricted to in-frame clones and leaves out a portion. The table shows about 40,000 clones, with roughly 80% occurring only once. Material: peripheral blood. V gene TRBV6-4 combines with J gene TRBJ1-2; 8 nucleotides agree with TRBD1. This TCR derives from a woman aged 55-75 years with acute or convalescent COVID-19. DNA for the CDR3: TGTGCCAGCAGTGACTTAGTGACAGGGGATGGCTACACCTTC. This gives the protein CASSDLVTGDGYTF.